Presented here are 24 T cell receptor beta chains from one specimen sequenced in a study of blood T cell repertoires in COVID-19. Data came from immunoSEQ multiplex PCR; TCRdb stores just in-frame clones and leaves some out. The sample yields 390,000 or so clones, more than 80% seen once. Sequenced material: PBMCs or T cells enriched from blood (not recorded which). These receptors all come from a man younger than 30 who had recovered from COVID-19.

The chain recombines TRBV7-8 with TRBJ2-5; 11 nucleotides align to TRBD2. Unmatched junction bases numbered 10, after V lost 2 bases and J lost 2 bases. Germline-derived CDR1 and CDR2 are SGHVS and FQNEAQ. The CDR3 loop spans 18 amino acids. The CDR3 DNA sequence: TGTGCCAGCAGCTTAACGGGACTAGCGGATCCGATTCAAGAGACCCAGTACTTC. Encoded protein: CASSLTGLADPIQETQYF.

The CDR3 protein is CASSTGTSGLSSYEQYF. Here the CDR3 DNA reads TGTGCCAGCAGTACCGGGACTAGCGGGTTAAGCTCCTACGAGCAGTACTTC. This chain joins TRBV27 and TRBJ2-7; 12 positions agree with TRBD2. Trimming cost V 5 bases and J 0 bases; bases outside gene matches: 8. The germline V gene has CDR1 MNHEY and CDR2 SMNVEV (reference sequence). The CDR3 has 17 residues.

The chain is built from TRBV5-4 and TRBJ2-1; possible D gene TRBD2, 7 bases. V lost 0 bases to trimming and J lost 7 bases, with 11 bases between them. Germline assignment: CDR1 SGHNT and CDR2 YYREEE (reference sequence). This CDR3 is built from 14 residues. This CDR3 reads CASSLEGGVNEQFF. The CDR3 region has the DNA TGTGCCAGCAGCTTGGAGGGGGGGGTGAATGAGCAGTTCTTC.

V and J are TRBV9 and TRBJ2-5, with 7 bases identical to TRBD2. CDR1 is SGDLS, CDR2 YYNGEE, per germline. The CDR3 has 15 residues. After removal of 0 bases from V and 5 bases from J, the junction contained 7 bases not matched to a gene. CDR3 residues: CASSVGAGARETQYF. CDR3 sequence (DNA): TGTGCCAGCAGCGTAGGTGCGGGAGCTAGGGAGACCCAGTACTTC. The whole variable domain, remainder taken from reference TRBV9 and TRBJ2-5, is DSGVTQTPKHLITATGQRVTLRCSPRSGDLSVYWYQQSLDQGLQFLIQYYNGEERAKGNILERFSAQQFPDLHSELNLSSLELGDSALYFCASSVGAGARETQYFGPGTRLLVL.

V gene TRBV5-1 combines with J gene TRBJ1-5; 7 bases are a match to TRBD1. CDR1 is SGHRS and CDR2 is YFSETQ in the germline V gene. The CDR3 totals 15 residues. Trimming cost V 4 bases and J 7 bases; bases outside gene matches: 11. In DNA, the CDR3 is TGCGCCAGCAGCCCCAAGACAGGGAATGACCAGCCCCAGCATTTT. Protein product: CASSPKTGNDQPQHF.

The V gene is TRBV19, the J gene TRBJ2-1; 7 bases line up with TRBD1. The CDR3 is 14 residues long. The V and J ends lost 3 bases and 2 bases, in that order; junction bases with no gene match: 1. CDR1 and CDR2 from the germline V gene are LNHDA and SQIVND (reference sequence). The DNA for the CDR3 is TGTGCCAGTAGTATGGGACAGACCTACAATGAGCAGTTCTTC. Translated, it gives CASSMGQTYNEQFF.

This chain joins TRBV27 and TRBJ1-6; tentatively, D is TRBD1 (5 bases). Germline-derived CDR1 and CDR2 are MNHEY and SMNVEV (reference sequence). The CDR3 extends over 15 amino acids. The V gene lost 6 bases and the J gene lost 9 bases, with 18 bases spanning the gap. The CDR3 nucleotides are TGTGCCAGCAGCGACAGCCTAACCCTTGGTTCACCCCTCCACTTT. Translating gives CASSDSLTLGSPLHF.

The chain links TRBV24-1 to TRBJ2-1; 11 bases are a match to TRBD1. Germline trimming cut 9 bases from V and 0 bases from J; bases unmatched to any gene: 6. The germline V gene has CDR1 KGHDR and CDR2 SFDVKD. The CDR3 spans 16 residues. The DNA for the CDR3 is TGTGCCACCGGGACAGGGGGACTGAGCTCCTACAATGAGCAGTTCTTC. Its translation: CATGTGGLSSYNEQFF.

To note about this clone: This sample also contains other DNA sequences that code for the same CDR3. In DNA, the CDR3 is TGTGCCAGCAGCCTCGGACCCGGGACAGGGAATGAAAAACTGTTTTTT. The encoded protein is CASSLGPGTGNEKLFF. J is TRBJ1-4 and V is TRBV5-6; 9 bases are shared with TRBD1. Trimming at V came to 4 bases and at J to 5 bases, leaving 9 bases not matched to a gene. CDR1 and CDR2 from the germline V gene are SGHDT and YYEEEE. This CDR3 region has 16 residues.

This clone was counted once. The J gene is TRBJ1-4, the V gene TRBV5-5; D is unclear. The CDR3 totals 15 residues. Trimming cost V 1 base and J 1 base, with 8 bases left between them. Germline V lookup: CDR1 SGHKS, CDR2 YYEKEE (reference sequence). The chain's CDR3 is CASSLNSGTNEKLFF. CDR3 nucleotides: TGTGCCAGCAGCTTGAACTCCGGAACTAATGAAAAACTGTTTTTT.

This clone was found a few times. The chain employs TRBV29-1 and TRBJ2-1; D ambiguous. Trimming took 4 bases from V and 4 from J, leaving 8 bases between them. Per the germline V gene, CDR1 is SQVTM and CDR2 is ANQGSEA. The CDR3 totals 12 residues. The CDR3 loop is CSVVMSYNEQFF. DNA of the CDR3: TGCAGCGTTGTTATGTCTTACAATGAGCAGTTCTTC.

The genes are TRBV2 and TRBJ1-5; TRBD1 is a possible D gene (6 bases). V was trimmed by 4 bases and J by 12 bases, leaving 22 bases between them. The germline V gene encodes CDR1 SNHLY and CDR2 FYNNEI. The CDR3 totals 15 residues. As DNA, the CDR3 is TGTGCCAGCAGTGGTTCCGAGACAGGCGTCGCGCGCCAGCATTTT. Amino acids: CASSGSETGVARQHF.

The chain employs TRBV4-2 and TRBJ1-2; a possible D gene is TRBD1 (5 bases). CDR1 LGHNA and CDR2 YNFKEQ come from the germline V gene. Trimming took off 0 bases at V and 5 bases at J, with 16 bases between the two ends. This CDR3 has 16 amino acids. CDR3 nucleotide sequence: TGTGCCAGCAGCCAAGAGGCAACGGGGGTACGGTATGGCTACACCTTC. This encodes CASSQEATGVRYGYTF.

This clone has only one observation. The rearrangement uses TRBV5-1 and TRBJ1-1; tentatively, D is TRBD1 (6 bases). Germline-derived CDR1 and CDR2 are SGHRS and YFSETQ. Trimming cost V 0 bases and J 11 bases, with 11 bases left between them. This CDR3 contains 12 residues. This CDR3 is CASSLGNREAFF. CDR3 coding DNA: TGCGCCAGCAGCTTGGGGAACAGGGAGGCTTTCTTT.

In this sample, this clone turned up once. The chain has TRBV4-3 and TRBJ2-1; no clear D gene. CDR1 and CDR2 (germline): LGHNA, YSLEER. The length of the CDR3 is 15 residues. Trimming shortened V by 2 bases and J by 9 bases, and 17 bases separated the two germline ends. CDR3 residues: CASSQNPLVRSEQFF. The CDR3, as DNA: TGCGCCAGCAGCCAAAACCCCCTGGTGAGGAGTGAGCAGTTCTTC.

This chain links TRBV6-5 with TRBJ1-1; D remains ambiguous. V gave up 0 bases and J gave up 9 bases, with 14 bases separating them. This CDR3 comprises 14 residues. Germline CDR1 is MNHEY and CDR2 is SVGAGI. CDR3 sequence reads: CASSYSGRGSKAFF. The CDR3 nucleotides are TGTGCCAGCAGTTACTCTGGGCGGGGATCTAAAGCTTTCTTT.

V usage is TRBV19 and J usage is TRBJ1-6; TRBD1 is a possible D gene (6 bases). V was cut by 8 bases and J by 2 bases, with 7 bases left in between. The CDR3 contains 13 residues. Germline V gives CDR1 LNHDA, CDR2 SQIVND (reference sequence). The CDR3: CASGDTYNSPLHF. Written as DNA, the CDR3 is TGTGCCAGTGGGGACACCTATAATTCACCCCTCCACTTT.

CDR3 sequence: CASSVIQGAGEKLFF. CDR3 in DNA: TGTGCCAGTAGTGTAATACAGGGGGCGGGGGAAAAACTGTTTTTT. The rearrangement joins TRBV19 to TRBJ1-4; 9 bases are shared with TRBD1. This CDR3 comprises 15 residues. The V and J ends lost 5 bases and 8 bases, in that order; junction bases with no gene match: 9. Germline loops: CDR1 LNHDA, CDR2 SQIVND (reference sequence).

Regarding this clone: Other DNA sequences within the sample encode an identical CDR3. The chain uses TRBV9 and TRBJ2-7, with 7 bases that match TRBD2. V shed 0 bases, J shed 4 bases, and the junction held 4 bases outside the gene matches. Germline lookup yields CDR1 SGDLS and CDR2 YYNGEE. The CDR3 is 14 residues long. The CDR3 here is CASSVAGGDYEQYF. As DNA, the CDR3 is TGTGCCAGCAGCGTAGCTGGGGGGGATTACGAGCAGTACTTC.

The chain recombines TRBV18 with TRBJ1-5; no clear D gene. Germline V gene sequence: CDR1 KGHSH, CDR2 LQKENI. V was cut by 3 bases and J by 5 bases, with 8 bases left in between. This CDR3 is built from 13 residues. CDR3 nucleotide sequence: TGTGCCAGCTCACCTTTGGCCGATCAGCCCCAGCATTTT. This translates into CASSPLADQPQHF. The variable domain in full, completed from reference TRBV18 and TRBJ1-5, reads NAGVMQNPRHLVRRRGQEARLRCSPMKGHSHVYWYRQLPEEGLKFMVYLQKENIIDESGMPKERFSAEFPKEGPSILRIQQVVRGDSAAYFCASSPLADQPQHFGDGTRLSIL.

V gene TRBV2 combines with J gene TRBJ2-7; 9 bases are shared with TRBD1. Unmatched junction bases numbered 11, after V lost 8 bases and J lost 0 bases. Germline assignment: CDR1 SNHLY and CDR2 FYNNEI. The CDR3 is 16 amino acids. CDR3 sequence: CASGVPGQGLSYEQYF. DNA of the CDR3: TGTGCCAGCGGGGTTCCGGGACAGGGCCTCTCCTACGAGCAGTACTTC.

V usage is TRBV19 and J usage is TRBJ2-1; 9 bases fit TRBD1. Trimming at V came to 4 bases and at J to 10 bases, leaving 8 bases not matched to a gene. CDR1 is LNHDA and CDR2 is SQIVND in the germline V gene (reference sequence). This CDR3 has 14 residues. CDR3 region: CASSTLKGTGEQFF. CDR3 DNA sequence: TGTGCCAGTAGTACCTTAAAAGGGACAGGGGAGCAGTTCTTC. Using reference TRBV19 and TRBJ2-1 for the parts outside the CDR3, the full variable domain is DGGITQSPKYLFRKEGQNVTLSCEQNLNHDAMYWYRQDPGQGLRLIYYSQIVNDFQKGDIAEGYSVSREKKESFPLTVTSAQKNPTAFYLCASSTLKGTGEQFFGPGTRLTVL.

In this sample, this clone turned up a few times. V is TRBV5-1 and J is TRBJ2-1; unclear D gene. The CDR3 length is 12 residues. Germline CDR1 is SGHRS and CDR2 is YFSETQ. The V gene lost 2 bases and the J gene lost 7 bases, with 7 bases spanning the gap. As DNA, the CDR3 is TGCGCCAGCAGCTTTTACCGGAATGAGCAGTTCTTC. The encoded protein is CASSFYRNEQFF. The whole variable domain, filled in from reference TRBV5-1 and TRBJ2-1, reads KAGVTQTPRYLIKTRGQQVTLSCSPISGHRSVSWYQQTPGQGLQFLFEYFSETQRNKGNFPGRFSGRQFSNSRSEMNVSTLELGDSALYLCASSFYRNEQFFGPGTRLTVL.

The chain is built from TRBV7-9 and TRBJ2-5; D remains ambiguous. V was clipped by 6 bases and J by 4 bases, with 18 bases between them. The germline V gene encodes CDR1 SEHNR and CDR2 FQNEAQ (reference sequence). The CDR3 is 15 amino acids. CDR3 sequence (DNA): TGTGCCAGCAGGGCCCTAAGGATGGGCGTAGAGACCCAGTACTTC. This encodes CASRALRMGVETQYF.